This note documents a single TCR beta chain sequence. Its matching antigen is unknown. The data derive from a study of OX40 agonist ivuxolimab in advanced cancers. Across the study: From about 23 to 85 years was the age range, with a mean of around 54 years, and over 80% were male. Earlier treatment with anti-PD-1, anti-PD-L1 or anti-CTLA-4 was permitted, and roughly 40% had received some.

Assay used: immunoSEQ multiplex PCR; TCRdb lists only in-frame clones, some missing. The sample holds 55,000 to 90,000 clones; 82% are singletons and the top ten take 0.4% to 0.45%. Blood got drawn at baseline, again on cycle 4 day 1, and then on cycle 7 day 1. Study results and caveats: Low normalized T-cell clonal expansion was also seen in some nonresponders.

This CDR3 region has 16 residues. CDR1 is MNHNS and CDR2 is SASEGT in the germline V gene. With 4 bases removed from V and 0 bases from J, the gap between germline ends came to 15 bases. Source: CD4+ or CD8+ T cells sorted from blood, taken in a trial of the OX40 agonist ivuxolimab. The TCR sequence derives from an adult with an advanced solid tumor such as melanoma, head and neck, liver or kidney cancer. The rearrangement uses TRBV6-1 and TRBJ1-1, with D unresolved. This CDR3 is CASSVIMGNMNTEAFF. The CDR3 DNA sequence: TGTGCCAGCAGTGTAATTATGGGGAACATGAACACTGAAGCTTTCTTT.